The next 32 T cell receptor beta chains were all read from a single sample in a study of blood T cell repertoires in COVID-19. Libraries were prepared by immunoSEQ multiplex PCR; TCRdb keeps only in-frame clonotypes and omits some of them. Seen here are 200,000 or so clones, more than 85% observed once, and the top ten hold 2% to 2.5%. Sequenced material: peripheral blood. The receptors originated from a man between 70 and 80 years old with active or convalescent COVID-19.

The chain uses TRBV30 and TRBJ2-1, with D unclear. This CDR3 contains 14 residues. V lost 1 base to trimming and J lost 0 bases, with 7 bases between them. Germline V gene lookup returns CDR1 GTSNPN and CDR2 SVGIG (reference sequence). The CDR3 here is CAWSDLSSYNEQFF. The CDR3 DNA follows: TGTGCCTGGAGTGACCTGAGCTCCTACAATGAGCAGTTCTTC. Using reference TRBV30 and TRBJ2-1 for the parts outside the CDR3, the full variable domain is SQTIHQWPATLVQPVGSPLSLECTVEGTSNPNLYWYRQAAGRGLQLLFYSVGIGQISSEVPQNLSASRPQDRQFILSSKKLLLSDSGFYLCAWSDLSSYNEQFFGPGTRLTVL.

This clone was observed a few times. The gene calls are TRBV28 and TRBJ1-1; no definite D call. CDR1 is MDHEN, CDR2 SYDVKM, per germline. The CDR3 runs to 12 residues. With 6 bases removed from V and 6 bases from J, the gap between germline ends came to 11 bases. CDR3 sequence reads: CASRRTTAEAFF. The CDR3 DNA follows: TGTGCCAGCAGGAGAACCACAGCTGAAGCTTTCTTT.

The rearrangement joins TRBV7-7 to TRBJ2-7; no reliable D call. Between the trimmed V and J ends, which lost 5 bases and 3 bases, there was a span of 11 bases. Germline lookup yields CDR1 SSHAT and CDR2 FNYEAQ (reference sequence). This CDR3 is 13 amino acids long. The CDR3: CASSPSPGYEQYF. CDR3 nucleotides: TGTGCCAGCAGCCCCTCCCCCGGCTACGAGCAGTACTTC.

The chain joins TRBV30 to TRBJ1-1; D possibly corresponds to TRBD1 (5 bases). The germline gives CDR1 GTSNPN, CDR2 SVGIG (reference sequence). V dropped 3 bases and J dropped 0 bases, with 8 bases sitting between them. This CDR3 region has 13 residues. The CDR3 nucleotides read TGTGCCTGGAGCCAGGGTATGAACACTGAAGCTTTCTTT. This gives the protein CAWSQGMNTEAFF. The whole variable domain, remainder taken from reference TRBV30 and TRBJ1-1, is SQTIHQWPATLVQPVGSPLSLECTVEGTSNPNLYWYRQAAGRGLQLLFYSVGIGQISSEVPQNLSASRPQDRQFILSSKKLLLSDSGFYLCAWSQGMNTEAFFGQGTRLTVV.

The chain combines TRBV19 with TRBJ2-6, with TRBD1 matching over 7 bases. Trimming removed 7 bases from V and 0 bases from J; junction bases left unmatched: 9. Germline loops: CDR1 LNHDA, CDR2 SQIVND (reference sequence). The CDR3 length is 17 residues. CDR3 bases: TGTGCCAGTACCCCCGAGGGGGCCATCTCTGGGGCCAACGTCCTGACTTTC. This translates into CASTPEGAISGANVLTF.

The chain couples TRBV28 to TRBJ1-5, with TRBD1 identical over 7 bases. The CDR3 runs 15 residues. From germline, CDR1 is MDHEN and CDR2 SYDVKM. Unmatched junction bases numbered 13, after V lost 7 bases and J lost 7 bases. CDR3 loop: CASTFIGTDFQPQHF. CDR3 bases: TGTGCCAGCACTTTTATTGGGACAGACTTCCAGCCCCAGCATTTT.

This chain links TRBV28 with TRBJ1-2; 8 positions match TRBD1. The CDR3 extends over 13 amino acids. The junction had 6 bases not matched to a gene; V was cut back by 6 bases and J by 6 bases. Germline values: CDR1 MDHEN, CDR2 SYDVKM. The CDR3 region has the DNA TGTGCCAGCAGCTCTTACAGGGGGGATGGCTACACCTTC. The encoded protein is CASSSYRGDGYTF.

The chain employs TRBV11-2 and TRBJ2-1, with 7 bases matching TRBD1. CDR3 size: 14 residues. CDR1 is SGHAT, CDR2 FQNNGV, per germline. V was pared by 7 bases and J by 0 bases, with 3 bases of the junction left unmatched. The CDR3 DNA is TGTGCCAGCAAGACAGGGAGCTCCTACAATGAGCAGTTCTTC. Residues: CASKTGSSYNEQFF.

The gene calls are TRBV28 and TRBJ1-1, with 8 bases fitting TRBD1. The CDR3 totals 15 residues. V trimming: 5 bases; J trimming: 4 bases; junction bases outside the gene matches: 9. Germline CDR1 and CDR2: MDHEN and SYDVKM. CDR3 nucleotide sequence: TGTGCCAGCAGTCCGACGACAGGGGTCGGCACTGAAGCTTTCTTT. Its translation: CASSPTTGVGTEAFF.

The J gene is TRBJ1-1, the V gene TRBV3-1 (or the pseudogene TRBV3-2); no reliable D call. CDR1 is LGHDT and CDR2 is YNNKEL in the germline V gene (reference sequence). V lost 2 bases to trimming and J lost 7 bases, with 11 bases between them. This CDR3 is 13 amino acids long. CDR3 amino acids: CASSQRLVREAFF. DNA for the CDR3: TGTGCCAGCAGCCAACGGTTGGTCCGTGAAGCTTTCTTT.

This CDR3 is CASSPGGAGPTNTEAFF. CDR3 bases: TGTGCCAGCAGCCCCGGGGGGGCAGGACCGACCAACACTGAAGCTTTCTTT. The chain combines TRBV5-4 with TRBJ1-1, with a tentative D call TRBD1 (6 bases). This CDR3 is 17 amino acids long. Trimming took 4 bases from V and 2 from J, leaving 21 bases between them. Germline V lookup: CDR1 SGHNT, CDR2 YYREEE (reference sequence).

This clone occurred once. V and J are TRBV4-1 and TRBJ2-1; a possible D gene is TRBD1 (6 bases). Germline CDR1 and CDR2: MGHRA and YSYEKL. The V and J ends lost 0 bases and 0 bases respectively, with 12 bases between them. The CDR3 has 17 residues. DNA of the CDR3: TGCGCCAGCAGCCAAGAGTGGGGGACAAGCTCCTACAATGAGCAGTTCTTC. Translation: CASSQEWGTSSYNEQFF.

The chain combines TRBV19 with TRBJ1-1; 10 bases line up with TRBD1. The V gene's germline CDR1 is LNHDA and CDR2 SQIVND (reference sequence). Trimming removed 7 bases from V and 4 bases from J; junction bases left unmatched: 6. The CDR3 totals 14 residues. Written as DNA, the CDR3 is TGTGCCAGTATTAAGACAGGGGGCATCACTGAAGCTTTCTTT. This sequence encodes CASIKTGGITEAFF.

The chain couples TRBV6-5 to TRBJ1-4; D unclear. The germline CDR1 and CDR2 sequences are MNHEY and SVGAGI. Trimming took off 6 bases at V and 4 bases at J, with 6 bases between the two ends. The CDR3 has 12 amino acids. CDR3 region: CASRSGNEKLFF. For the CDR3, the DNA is TGTGCCAGCAGGAGTGGTAATGAAAAACTGTTTTTT.

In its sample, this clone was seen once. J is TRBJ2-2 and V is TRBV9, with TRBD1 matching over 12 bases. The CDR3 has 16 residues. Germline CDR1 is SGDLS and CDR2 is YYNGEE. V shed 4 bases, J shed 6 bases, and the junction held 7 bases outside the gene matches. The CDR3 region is CASSPPGQGAPGELFF. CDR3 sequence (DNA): TGTGCCAGCAGCCCACCGGGACAGGGGGCTCCCGGGGAGCTGTTTTTT. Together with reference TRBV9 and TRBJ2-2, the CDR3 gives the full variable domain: DSGVTQTPKHLITATGQRVTLRCSPRSGDLSVYWYQQSLDQGLQFLIQYYNGEERAKGNILERFSAQQFPDLHSELNLSSLELGDSALYFCASSPPGQGAPGELFFGEGSRLTVL.

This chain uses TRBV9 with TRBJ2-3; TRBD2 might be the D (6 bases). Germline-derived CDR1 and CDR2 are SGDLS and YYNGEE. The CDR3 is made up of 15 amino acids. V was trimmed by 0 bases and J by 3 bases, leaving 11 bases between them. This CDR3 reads CASSVALARTDTQYF. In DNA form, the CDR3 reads TGTGCCAGCAGCGTAGCGCTAGCGAGGACAGATACGCAGTATTTT. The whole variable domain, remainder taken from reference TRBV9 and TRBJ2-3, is DSGVTQTPKHLITATGQRVTLRCSPRSGDLSVYWYQQSLDQGLQFLIQYYNGEERAKGNILERFSAQQFPDLHSELNLSSLELGDSALYFCASSVALARTDTQYFGPGTRLTVL.

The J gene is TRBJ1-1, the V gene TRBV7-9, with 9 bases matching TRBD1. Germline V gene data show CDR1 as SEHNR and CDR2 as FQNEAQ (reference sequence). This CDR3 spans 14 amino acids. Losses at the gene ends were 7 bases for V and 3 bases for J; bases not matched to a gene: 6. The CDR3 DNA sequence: TGTGCCAGCACGTGGGACAGGGCGGACACTGAAGCTTTCTTT. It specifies CASTWDRADTEAFF.

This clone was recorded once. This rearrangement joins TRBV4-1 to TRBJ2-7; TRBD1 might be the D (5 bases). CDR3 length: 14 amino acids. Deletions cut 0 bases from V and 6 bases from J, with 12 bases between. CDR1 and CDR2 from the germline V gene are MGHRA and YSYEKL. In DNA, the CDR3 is TGCGCCAGCAGCCAAGAACCGGGTAGGGGCGAGCAGTACTTC. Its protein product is CASSQEPGRGEQYF.

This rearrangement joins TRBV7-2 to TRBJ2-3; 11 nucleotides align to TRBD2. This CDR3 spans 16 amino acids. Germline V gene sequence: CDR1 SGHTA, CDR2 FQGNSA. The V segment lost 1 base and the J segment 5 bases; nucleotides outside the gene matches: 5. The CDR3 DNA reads TGTGCCAGCAGCTTAGGACTAGCGGGGTCGTTAGATACGCAGTATTTT. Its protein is CASSLGLAGSLDTQYF.

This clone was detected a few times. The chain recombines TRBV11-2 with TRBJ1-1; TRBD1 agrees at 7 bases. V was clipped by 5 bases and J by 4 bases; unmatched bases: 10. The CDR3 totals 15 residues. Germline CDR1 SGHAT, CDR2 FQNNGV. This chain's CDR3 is CASSPPTGRGTEAFF. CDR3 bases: TGTGCCAGCAGCCCCCCGACAGGGCGAGGCACTGAAGCTTTCTTT.

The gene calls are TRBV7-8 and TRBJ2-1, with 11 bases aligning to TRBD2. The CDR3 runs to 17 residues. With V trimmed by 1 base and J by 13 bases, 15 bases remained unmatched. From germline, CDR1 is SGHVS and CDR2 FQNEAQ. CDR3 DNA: TGTGCCAGCAGCTTAGGGATTCTTAGCGGGAGGGCCTCGATACAGTTCTTC. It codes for CASSLGILSGRASIQFF.

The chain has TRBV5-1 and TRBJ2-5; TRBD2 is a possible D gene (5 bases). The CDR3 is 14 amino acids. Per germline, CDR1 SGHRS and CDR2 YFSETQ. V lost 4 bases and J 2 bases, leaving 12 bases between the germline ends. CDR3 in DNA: TGCGCCAGCAGCCAATTGACGGGACAAGAGACCCAGTACTTC. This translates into CASSQLTGQETQYF. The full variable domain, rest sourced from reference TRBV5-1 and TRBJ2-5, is KAGVTQTPRYLIKTRGQQVTLSCSPISGHRSVSWYQQTPGQGLQFLFEYFSETQRNKGNFPGRFSGRQFSNSRSEMNVSTLELGDSALYLCASSQLTGQETQYFGPGTRLLVL.

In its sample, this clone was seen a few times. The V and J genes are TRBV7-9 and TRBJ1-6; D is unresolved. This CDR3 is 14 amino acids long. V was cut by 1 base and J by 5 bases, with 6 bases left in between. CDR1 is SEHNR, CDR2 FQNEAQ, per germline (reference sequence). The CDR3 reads CASSLGADNSPLHF. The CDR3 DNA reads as TGTGCCAGCAGCTTAGGGGCAGATAATTCACCCCTCCACTTT.

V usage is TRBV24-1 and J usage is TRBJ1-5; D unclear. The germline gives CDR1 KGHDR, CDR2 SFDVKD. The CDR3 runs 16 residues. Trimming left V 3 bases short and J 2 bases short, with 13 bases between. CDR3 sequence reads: CATSDGGRGGNQPQHF. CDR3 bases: TGTGCCACCAGTGATGGAGGGCGGGGTGGCAATCAGCCCCAGCATTTT.

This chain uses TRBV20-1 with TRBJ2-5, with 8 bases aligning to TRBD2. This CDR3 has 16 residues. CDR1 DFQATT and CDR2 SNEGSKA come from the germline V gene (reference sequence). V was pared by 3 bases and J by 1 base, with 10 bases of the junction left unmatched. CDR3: CSASLPRGGLQETQYF. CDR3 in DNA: TGCAGTGCTAGTCTGCCACGGGGGGGACTCCAAGAGACCCAGTACTTC.

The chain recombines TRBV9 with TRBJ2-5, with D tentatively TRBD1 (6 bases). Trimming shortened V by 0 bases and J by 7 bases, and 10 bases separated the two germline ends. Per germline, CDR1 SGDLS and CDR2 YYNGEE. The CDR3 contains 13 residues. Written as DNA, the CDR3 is TGTGCCAGCAGCGTAGGGGGGCAGGGGACCCAGTACTTC. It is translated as CASSVGGQGTQYF.

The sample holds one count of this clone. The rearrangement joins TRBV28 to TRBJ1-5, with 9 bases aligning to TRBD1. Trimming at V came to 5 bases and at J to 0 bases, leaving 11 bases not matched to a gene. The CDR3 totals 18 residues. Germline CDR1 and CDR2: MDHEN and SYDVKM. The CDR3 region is CASSELRDRVYSNQPQHF. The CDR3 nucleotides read TGTGCCAGCAGTGAACTTCGGGACAGGGTGTATAGCAATCAGCCCCAGCATTTT.

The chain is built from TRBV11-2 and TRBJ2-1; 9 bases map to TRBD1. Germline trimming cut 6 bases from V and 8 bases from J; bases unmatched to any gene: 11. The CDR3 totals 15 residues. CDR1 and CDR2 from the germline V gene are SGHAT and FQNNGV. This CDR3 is CASRRNRGLRYEQFF. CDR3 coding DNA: TGTGCCAGCAGGCGTAACAGGGGGCTGAGGTATGAGCAGTTCTTC. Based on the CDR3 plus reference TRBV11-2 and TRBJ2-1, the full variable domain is EAGVAQSPRYKIIEKRQSVAFWCNPISGHATLYWYQQILGQGPKLLIQFQNNGVVDDSQLPKDRFSAERLKGVDSTLKIQPAKLEDSAVYLCASRRNRGLRYEQFFGPGTRLTVL.

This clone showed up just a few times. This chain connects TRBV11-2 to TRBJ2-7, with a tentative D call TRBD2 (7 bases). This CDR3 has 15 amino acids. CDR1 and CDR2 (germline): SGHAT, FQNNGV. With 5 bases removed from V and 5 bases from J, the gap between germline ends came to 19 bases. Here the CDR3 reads CASSPEGGLGDEQYF. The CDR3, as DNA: TGTGCCAGCAGCCCAGAGGGGGGGCTAGGGGACGAGCAGTACTTC.

CDR3 DNA: TGCGCCAGCGCAACGGGGGCTAGCGGGATCACAGATACGCAGTATTTT. Translation: CASATGASGITDTQYF. The V gene is TRBV4-3, the J gene TRBJ2-3, with 9 bases that match TRBD2. The germline gives CDR1 LGHNA, CDR2 YSLEER. The CDR3 runs 16 residues. The junction had 11 bases not matched to a gene; V was cut back by 8 bases and J by 2 bases.

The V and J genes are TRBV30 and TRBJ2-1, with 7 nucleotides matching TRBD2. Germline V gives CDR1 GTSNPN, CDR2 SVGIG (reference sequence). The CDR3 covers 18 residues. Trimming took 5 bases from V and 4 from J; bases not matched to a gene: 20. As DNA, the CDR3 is TGTGCCTGGGAATCCACCGGCGGGGCTAGCGGAGTTTACAATGAGCAGTTCTTC. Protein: CAWESTGGASGVYNEQFF. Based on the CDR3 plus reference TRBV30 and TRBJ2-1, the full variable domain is SQTIHQWPATLVQPVGSPLSLECTVEGTSNPNLYWYRQAAGRGLQLLFYSVGIGQISSEVPQNLSASRPQDRQFILSSKKLLLSDSGFYLCAWESTGGASGVYNEQFFGPGTRLTVL.

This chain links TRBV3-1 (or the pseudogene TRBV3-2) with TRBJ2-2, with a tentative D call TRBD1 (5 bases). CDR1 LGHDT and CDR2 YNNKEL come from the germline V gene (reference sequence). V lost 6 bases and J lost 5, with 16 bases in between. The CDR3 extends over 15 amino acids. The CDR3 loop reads CASRSAAGWTGELFF. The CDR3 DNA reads TGTGCCAGCAGATCGGCGGCAGGGTGGACCGGGGAGCTGTTTTTT.